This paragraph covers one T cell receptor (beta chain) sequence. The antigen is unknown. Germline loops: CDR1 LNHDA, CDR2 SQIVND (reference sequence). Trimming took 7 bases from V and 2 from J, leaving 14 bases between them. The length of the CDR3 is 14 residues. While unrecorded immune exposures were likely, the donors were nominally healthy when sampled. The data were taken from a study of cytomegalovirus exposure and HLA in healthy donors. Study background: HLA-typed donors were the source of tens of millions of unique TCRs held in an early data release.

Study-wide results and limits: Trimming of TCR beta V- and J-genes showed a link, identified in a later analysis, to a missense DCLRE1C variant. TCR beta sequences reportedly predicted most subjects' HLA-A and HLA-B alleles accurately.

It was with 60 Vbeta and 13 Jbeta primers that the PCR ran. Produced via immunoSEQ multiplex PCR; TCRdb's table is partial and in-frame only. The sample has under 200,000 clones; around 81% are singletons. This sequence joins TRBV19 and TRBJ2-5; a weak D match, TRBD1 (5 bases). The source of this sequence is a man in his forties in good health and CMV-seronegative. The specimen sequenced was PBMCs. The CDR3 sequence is CASTPAGKQETQYF. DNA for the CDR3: TGTGCCAGTACCCCCGCAGGGAAACAAGAGACCCAGTACTTC.